One sample yielded the 9 T cell receptor beta chains listed below, sequenced in a study of OX40 agonist ivuxolimab in advanced cancers. The data were produced by immunoSEQ multiplex PCR, yet TCRdb's version contains in-frame clones alone and is incomplete. Of around 15,000 clones in the sample, around 90% were seen once. The input for sequencing was CD4+ or CD8+ T cells sorted from blood, taken in a trial of the OX40 agonist ivuxolimab. Every receptor here comes from an adult with an advanced solid tumor such as melanoma, head and neck, liver or kidney cancer.

The gene calls are TRBV12-5 and TRBJ2-2; 7 bases match TRBD2. V gave up 0 bases and J gave up 7 bases; unmatched junction bases: 8. The CDR3 covers 16 residues. The germline gives CDR1 LGHNT, CDR2 FRNRAP. CDR3 DNA: TGTGCTAGTGGTTTGGTAGACGGCGGGAGTATCGGGGAGCTGTTTTTT. The encoded protein is CASGLVDGGSIGELFF. Supplemented by reference TRBV12-5 and TRBJ2-2, the full variable domain reads DARVTQTPRHKVTEMGQEVTMRCQPILGHNTVFWYRQTMMQGLELLAYFRNRAPLDDSGMPKDRFSAEMPDATLATLKIQPSEPRDSAVYFCASGLVDGGSIGELFFGEGSRLTVL.

This clone was found a few times. This rearrangement joins TRBV2 to TRBJ2-1; D uncertain. The CDR3 spans 13 residues. The germline V gene has CDR1 SNHLY and CDR2 FYNNEI. Between the trimmed V and J ends, which lost 5 bases and 1 base, there was a span of 6 bases. The chain's CDR3 is CASSTDSYNEQFF. CDR3 in DNA: TGTGCCAGCAGTACGGATTCCTACAATGAGCAGTTCTTC. Full variable domain (missing parts from reference TRBV2 and TRBJ2-1): EPEVTQTPSHQVTQMGQEVILRCVPISNHLYFYWYRQILGQKVEFLVSFYNNEISEKSEIFDDQFSVERPDGSNFTLKIRSTKLEDSAMYFCASSTDSYNEQFFGPGTRLTVL.

The chain employs TRBV19 and TRBJ2-1; D ambiguous. V lost 6 bases and J 2 bases, leaving 8 bases between the germline ends. The V gene's germline CDR1 is LNHDA and CDR2 SQIVND (reference sequence). The CDR3 totals 13 residues. The CDR3, as DNA: TGTGCCAGTAGCGATGGAACCTACAATGAGCAGTTCTTC. As protein: CASSDGTYNEQFF.

The J gene is TRBJ2-1, the V gene TRBV4-1; TRBD2 agrees at 8 bases. CDR1 MGHRA and CDR2 YSYEKL come from the germline V gene. The junction had 5 bases not matched to a gene; V was cut back by 0 bases and J by 7 bases. The CDR3 consists of 15 residues. The CDR3 loop is CASSQDSTSGNEQFF. CDR3 bases: TGCGCCAGCAGCCAAGATTCTACTAGCGGAAATGAGCAGTTCTTC.

The chain joins TRBV6-1 to TRBJ2-4; 7 bases agree with TRBD1. The germline V gene has CDR1 MNHNS and CDR2 SASEGT. The junction had 6 bases not matched to a gene; V was cut back by 6 bases and J by 4 bases. The CDR3 loop spans 14 amino acids. In DNA form, the CDR3 reads TGTGCCAGCAGCGCCCCGGGACAGAAAAACATTCAGTACTTC. Translation gives CASSAPGQKNIQYF.

The V and J genes are TRBV28 and TRBJ1-5, with TRBD1 identical over 7 bases. J lost 6 bases, V lost 7 bases, and 9 bases had no gene match. Germline V lookup: CDR1 MDHEN, CDR2 SYDVKM. This CDR3 has 14 amino acids. CDR3 sequence reads: CASTNTGAPQPQHF. The CDR3 DNA sequence: TGTGCCAGCACCAATACAGGGGCCCCTCAGCCCCAGCATTTT. The variable domain in full, with the rest retrieved from reference TRBV28 and TRBJ1-5, is DVKVTQSSRYLVKRTGEKVFLECVQDMDHENMFWYRQDPGLGLRLIYFSYDVKMKEKGDIPEGYSVSREKKERFSLILESASTNQTSMYLCASTNTGAPQPQHFGDGTRLSIL.

The chain couples TRBV19 to TRBJ1-5; possibly TRBD1 for D (6 bases). CDR3 length: 19 amino acids. V was trimmed by 2 bases and J by 4 bases, leaving 24 bases between them. CDR1 LNHDA and CDR2 SQIVND come from the germline V gene (reference sequence). The CDR3 DNA reads TGTGCCAGTAGTATATCCCCCCAGGAAGGGGGGACCTTAAATCAGCCCCAGCATTTT. Translation gives CASSISPQEGGTLNQPQHF.

The V gene is TRBV7-2, the J gene TRBJ2-3; D gene ambiguous. CDR1 and CDR2 from the germline V gene are SGHTA and FQGNSA. The CDR3 has 12 amino acids. With 5 bases removed from V and 6 bases from J, the gap between germline ends came to 9 bases. CDR3 bases: TGTGCCAGCAGCCCCCGTGCGGATACGCAGTATTTT. It yields the protein CASSPRADTQYF.

The gene calls are TRBV13 and TRBJ2-1; D is uncertain. The CDR3 is made up of 15 amino acids. Germline CDR1 is PRHDT and CDR2 is FYEKMQ (reference sequence). V lost 5 bases, J lost 0 bases, and 11 bases lay in between. The CDR3 sequence: CASSPTEDSYNEQFF. The CDR3 DNA reads as TGTGCCAGCAGCCCGACGGAAGACTCCTACAATGAGCAGTTCTTC.